This T cell receptor beta chain was captured by sequencing in a study of blood T cell repertoires in COVID-19. Whole-study context: Acute and convalescent COVID-19 specimens originated in the United States, Italy and Spain. PBMCs, B-cell-depleted T cells, or T cells were the source of the cDNA or gDNA that made up the material.

In the source study's methods: Cell counts per sample came from amplifying reference gene primers. The data were produced by immunoSEQ multiplex PCR, yet TCRdb's version contains in-frame clones alone and is incomplete. V and J calls plus clone size are reproduced from that table; the DNA served to infer D and trimming. The sample has 190,000 or so clones, around nine tenths seen once. The germline V gene encodes CDR1 LNHNV and CDR2 YYDKDF (reference sequence). The CDR3 contains 14 residues. Trimming took 5 bases from V and 0 from J; bases not matched to a gene: 2. The J gene is TRBJ2-3, the V gene TRBV15; 7 nucleotides match TRBD1. The sequence was obtained from a middle-aged man with active or convalescent COVID-19. The sequenced sample was peripheral blood. The CDR3 DNA sequence: TGTGCCACCAGCCTGGGACAGAGCACAGATACGCAGTATTTT. Its translation is CATSLGQSTDTQYF.